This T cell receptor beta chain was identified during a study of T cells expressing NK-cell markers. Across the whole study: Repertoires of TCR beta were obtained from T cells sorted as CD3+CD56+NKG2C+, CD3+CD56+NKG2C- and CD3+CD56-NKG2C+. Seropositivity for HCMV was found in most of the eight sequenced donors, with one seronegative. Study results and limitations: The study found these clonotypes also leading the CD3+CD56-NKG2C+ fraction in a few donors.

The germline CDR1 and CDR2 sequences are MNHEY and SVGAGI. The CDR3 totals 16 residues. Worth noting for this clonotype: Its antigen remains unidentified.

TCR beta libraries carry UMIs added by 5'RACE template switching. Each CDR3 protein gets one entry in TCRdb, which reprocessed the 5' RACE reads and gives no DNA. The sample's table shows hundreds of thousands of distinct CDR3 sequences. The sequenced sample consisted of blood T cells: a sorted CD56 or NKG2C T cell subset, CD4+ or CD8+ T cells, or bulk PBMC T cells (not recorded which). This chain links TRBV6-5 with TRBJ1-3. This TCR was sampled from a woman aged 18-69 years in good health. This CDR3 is CASSYSRQSSGNTIYF.